The 22 T cell receptor beta chains listed next were all sequenced from one sample in a study of regulatory T cells in long-lasting Graves disease. HTBI primers from iRepertoire and Arm-PCR of CDR3 regions yielded the TCR beta libraries. MiXCR, run by TCRdb on the multiplex PCR reads, gives a single entry per CDR3 protein. The profile covers about 530,000 distinct CDR3 sequences, with about 15% appearing a single time and 20% to 30% taken by the ten largest. Indicated time point: newly diagnosed GD, antithyroid drugs for less than 3 months. PBMCs provided the RNA from which the TCR library was made. A further study also used this sample, focusing on T cells in Graves' hyperthyroidism and ophthalmopathy.

This specimen was peripheral blood mononuclear cells (PBMCs), taken at new diagnosis, from a patient treated with antithyroid drugs. Source of these receptors: a woman aged 35-65 years with Graves disease.

This clonotype was counted between two and nine times. The rearrangement links TRBV30 to TRBJ2-2; the match to TRBD2 covers 10 bases. The CDR3 spans 17 residues. Looked up from germline, CDR1 is GTSNPN and CDR2 is SVGIG (reference sequence). Trimming cost V 1 base and J 1 base; bases outside gene matches: 6. This chain's CDR3 is CAWSGLAGAKNTGELFF. CDR3 nucleotide sequence: TGTGCCTGGAGTGGGCTAGCGGGGGCTAAGAACACCGGGGAGCTGTTTTTT.

The genes are TRBV7-6 and TRBJ1-1; the D is unclear. The CDR3 runs to 13 residues. Per the germline V gene, CDR1 is SGHVS and CDR2 is FNYEAQ. V was trimmed by 0 bases and J by 5 bases, leaving 7 bases between them. CDR3 loop: CASSLARETEAFF. The CDR3 DNA is TGTGCCAGCAGCTTAGCGAGGGAGACTGAAGCTTTCTTT.

The chain combines TRBV5-5 with TRBJ1-6, with D possibly TRBD1 on 5 matching bases. Germline V gene data show CDR1 as SGHKS and CDR2 as YYEKEE (reference sequence). The CDR3 has 18 residues. Trimming cost V 0 bases and J 7 bases, with 20 bases left between them. In DNA, the CDR3 is TGTGCCAGCAGCTTGGAGGTCGGGGCCACGGGCCTAAATTCACCCCTCCACTTT. Translating it yields CASSLEVGATGLNSPLHF.

The rearrangement uses TRBV11-2 and TRBJ1-3, with D uncertain. V lost 4 bases, J lost 4 bases, and 11 bases lay in between. CDR1 and CDR2 from the germline V gene are SGHAT and FQNNGV. The CDR3 covers 14 residues. CDR3 amino acids: CASSYFPLGNTIYF. As DNA, the CDR3 is TGTGCCAGCAGCTATTTTCCTCTGGGAAACACCATATATTTT.

The V gene is TRBV2, the J gene TRBJ1-1; TRBD1 might be the D (6 bases). The CDR3 length is 14 residues. Trimming took 6 bases from V and 12 from J, leaving 23 bases between them. From germline, CDR1 is SNHLY and CDR2 FYNNEI. CDR3 sequence reads: CASRLGAGDTETFF. The CDR3 DNA sequence: TGTGCCAGCAGACTTGGGGCGGGGGACACCGAAACTTTCTTT. Full variable domain (missing parts from reference TRBV2 and TRBJ1-1): EPEVTQTPSHQVTQMGQEVILRCVPISNHLYFYWYRQILGQKVEFLVSFYNNEISEKSEIFDDQFSVERPDGSNFTLKIRSTKLEDSAMYFCASRLGAGDTETFFGQGTRLTVV.

This clonotype was detected only a few times. The V and J genes are TRBV29-1 and TRBJ1-2; a possible D gene is TRBD1 (5 bases). Between the trimmed V and J ends, which lost 2 bases and 5 bases, there was a span of 9 bases. CDR1 and CDR2 (germline): SQVTM, ANQGSEA. The CDR3 loop spans 12 amino acids. CDR3: CSVEWQGYGYTF. CDR3 sequence (DNA): TGCAGCGTTGAATGGCAGGGATATGGCTACACCTTC.

In its sample, this clonotype was seen many times. J is TRBJ2-5 and V is TRBV6-1, with D uncertain. V lost 0 bases, J lost 3 bases, and 8 bases lay in between. From germline, CDR1 is MNHNS and CDR2 SASEGT. This CDR3 has 14 residues. The CDR3 here is CASSEASWKETQYF. The CDR3 nucleotides read TGTGCCAGCAGTGAAGCGTCCTGGAAAGAGACCCAGTACTTC.

A remark on this clonotype: The germline gene is not matched at one end of the junction; a read error may be the cause. V usage is TRBV10-1 and J usage is TRBJ2-7, with 7 bases matching TRBD1. The CDR3 consists of 16 residues. Germline CDR1 and CDR2: WNHNN and SYGVQD (reference sequence). The chain's CDR3 is CAIRSGRGSKTYEQYF. Written as DNA, the CDR3 is TGTGCCATCAGATCGGGCAGGGGGTCGAAAACCTACGAGCAGTACTTC.

This rearrangement joins TRBV7-9 to TRBJ2-7; tentatively, D is TRBD2 (6 bases). V was shortened by 5 bases and J by 7 bases, with 15 bases between the two germline ends. Germline CDR1 and CDR2: SEHNR and FQNEAQ (reference sequence). There are 13 residues in the CDR3. CDR3 in amino acids: CASSQGLLWEQYF. The CDR3 DNA follows: TGTGCCAGCAGCCAGGGACTTCTCTGGGAGCAGTACTTC.

This clonotype has a handful of counts. The chain carries TRBV20-1 and TRBJ1-2; TRBD1 is a possible D gene (5 bases). Trimming cost V 6 bases and J 6 bases, with 14 bases left between them. CDR1 and CDR2 from the germline V gene are DFQATT and SNEGSKA (reference sequence). The CDR3 has 12 residues. The CDR3 sequence: CSAPVRGDGYTF. For the CDR3, the DNA is TGCAGTGCCCCGGTTAGGGGAGATGGCTACACCTTC.

The table lists this clonotype with many counts. This chain joins TRBV18 and TRBJ2-7; D is unresolved. The V gene's germline CDR1 is KGHSH and CDR2 LQKENI. Trimming took 0 bases from V and 5 from J, leaving 11 bases between them. CDR3 size: 14 residues. The CDR3 DNA is TGTGCCAGCTCACCACCGGTAGGGATCCACGAGCAGTACTTC. Translating gives CASSPPVGIHEQYF. Filled out from reference TRBV18 and TRBJ2-7, the complete variable domain reads NAGVMQNPRHLVRRRGQEARLRCSPMKGHSHVYWYRQLPEEGLKFMVYLQKENIIDESGMPKERFSAEFPKEGPSILRIQQVVRGDSAAYFCASSPPVGIHEQYFGPGTRLTVT.

The rearrangement joins TRBV5-6 to TRBJ1-1; 8 positions agree with TRBD1. CDR1 is SGHDT and CDR2 is YYEEEE in the germline V gene. This CDR3 region has 16 residues. Trimming took 0 bases from V and 0 from J; bases not matched to a gene: 4. The CDR3 region is CASSLGQGTMNTEAFF. CDR3 DNA sequence: TGTGCCAGCAGCTTGGGACAGGGGACTATGAACACTGAAGCTTTCTTT.

Points on this clonotype: A read error is possible here, since a much larger clone lies one base away. The chain carries TRBV6-5 and TRBJ1-4; tentative D call: TRBD1 (5 bases). Between the trimmed V and J ends, which lost 4 bases and 7 bases, there was a span of 10 bases. The CDR3 loop spans 13 amino acids. CDR1 and CDR2 from the germline V gene are MNHEY and SVGAGI. The CDR3 spells CASSSGGVEKLFF. CDR3 nucleotides: TGTGCCAGCAGTTCGGGAGGGGTTGAAAAACTGTTTTTT.

CDR3 sequence: CASSAVAGGFTGELFF. CDR3 sequence (DNA): TGTGCCAGCAGTGCGGTAGCGGGGGGATTCACCGGGGAGCTGTTTTTT. The chain couples TRBV2 to TRBJ2-2, with TRBD2 identical over 10 bases. After removal of 4 bases from V and 4 bases from J, the junction contained 6 bases not matched to a gene. The CDR3 consists of 16 residues. The germline CDR1 and CDR2 sequences are SNHLY and FYNNEI.

This clonotype was recorded a few times. This chain connects TRBV12-3 or TRBV12-4 to TRBJ1-2; D is possibly TRBD1 (5 bases). V lost 6 bases, J lost 8 bases, and 19 bases lay in between. The CDR3 has 14 amino acids. The CDR3 DNA reads TGTGCCAGCAGCAATTTAGGGGCTTTGGGAGGCTACACCTTC. The encoded protein is CASSNLGALGGYTF.

Notes on this clonotype: A read error may be the cause here, since a much bigger clone is one base away. V gene TRBV12-3 or TRBV12-4 combines with J gene TRBJ1-1; 8 bases match TRBD1. After removal of 5 bases from V and 1 base from J, the junction contained 6 bases not matched to a gene. The CDR3 runs 15 residues. The CDR3 reads CASSATGTGNTEAFF. The CDR3, as DNA: TGTGCCAGCAGTGCTACAGGGACAGGGAACACTGAAGCTTTCTTT.

This clonotype was seen at least ten times. V is TRBV5-1 and J is TRBJ2-3; D is ambiguous. Germline lookup yields CDR1 SGHRS and CDR2 YFSETQ. V lost 6 bases and J 6 bases, leaving 11 bases between the germline ends. The CDR3 is 12 amino acids. The CDR3 region is CASNFDEDTQYF. The CDR3 region has the DNA TGCGCCAGCAACTTCGATGAGGATACGCAGTATTTT.

This clonotype showed up many times. The chain carries TRBV12-3 or TRBV12-4 and TRBJ1-2; no clear D. V lost 6 bases and J lost 4, with 9 bases in between. This CDR3 is built from 12 residues. The CDR3 bases are TGTGCCAGCAGGTGGCGGGGCTATGGCTACACCTTC. Amino acid sequence: CASRWRGYGYTF.

This clonotype has at least ten counts. This sequence joins TRBV28 and TRBJ2-1; D gene uncertain. This CDR3 is 12 amino acids long. V lost 7 bases to trimming and J lost 6 bases, with 10 bases between them. CDR1 and CDR2 (germline): MDHEN, SYDVKM. The CDR3 bases are TGTGCCAGCAAGACTGGCGGCAATGAGCAGTTCTTC. Its translation: CASKTGGNEQFF.

V gene TRBV11-2 combines with J gene TRBJ2-5, with D perhaps TRBD2 (5 bases). Trimming stripped 1 base from V and 9 bases from J, with 21 bases between. This CDR3 is built from 16 residues. The V gene's germline CDR1 is SGHAT and CDR2 FQNNGV. CDR3 nucleotides: TGTGCCAGCAGCTTAGCCCGAGAGCGCCCTTTGAGGGCCCAGTACTTC. This sequence encodes CASSLARERPLRAQYF.

This clonotype has more than one count but fewer than ten. The chain uses TRBV6-5 and TRBJ2-4; 7 bases fit TRBD2. J was trimmed by 6 bases and V by 4 bases; bases with no gene match: 12. This CDR3 has 16 amino acids. Germline assignment: CDR1 MNHEY and CDR2 SVGAGI. This chain's CDR3 is CASSSSALAAGNIQYF. The CDR3 nucleotides are TGTGCCAGCAGTTCCAGTGCTCTAGCGGCCGGAAACATTCAGTACTTC.

This clonotype was detected ten times or more. J is TRBJ1-5 and V is TRBV2; possibly TRBD1 for D (5 bases). This CDR3 contains 13 residues. The V end was cut by 6 bases, the J end by 2 bases, with 8 bases between. Germline values: CDR1 SNHLY, CDR2 FYNNEI. The CDR3 loop reads CASRAGRNQPQHF. In DNA, the CDR3 is TGTGCCAGCAGAGCAGGGCGCAATCAGCCCCAGCATTTT.